This T cell receptor beta chain was recovered during a study of T cell responses to AZD1222 COVID-19 vaccine. The study, taken as a whole, reports: The donor group comprised mostly white British people and more females; the analysis possibly underestimated clonal diversity. At 160-218 and 743-854, vaccine-associated CD4 TCRs were dominant, and they spanned spike.

Losses at the gene ends were 0 bases for V and 4 bases for J; bases not matched to a gene: 12. The CDR3 covers 19 residues. On this clone itself: Its antigen is currently unknown.

Here immunoSEQ multiplex PCR was the method, and the copy in TCRdb shows in-frame clones only, minus some. The sample shows roughly 130,000 clones, approximately 94% of them seen only once. The gene calls are TRBV23-1 and TRBJ1-4; 9 bases line up with TRBD1. TRBV23-1 is recorded as an ORF, its role being uncertain. This sequence was found in an adult in good health. This specimen was peripheral blood, taken on day 0 of AZD1222 vaccination. The CDR3 coding sequence is TGCGCCAGCAGTCAATCTTTCCCCGGGACAGGGCCAGTTAATGAAAAACTGTTTTTT. It codes for CASSQSFPGTGPVNEKLFF.